The entry that follows covers one T cell receptor beta chain sequence. The table lists this clonotype with a count of one. Its antigen is still unknown. No per-base quality is available; no much larger clone lies one base away. From its cysteine to its phenylalanine, the CDR3 spans 12 amino acids. The retained sequence is limited to the CDR3, 36 bases, with the frame set at the first base. The germline V gene provides CDR1 SQVTM and CDR2 ANQGSEA. V is reduced by 8 bases and J by 5 bases, leaving a spacing of 13 bases between them. These reads were obtained on an Illumina HiSeq 2500. Quantitative 5'-RACE with molecular barcodes was used to prepare TCR beta libraries. For the original study's pipeline: Disease-linked TCR variants were identified with a new computational method built on a probabilistic model of VDJ rearrangement. TCRdb trimmed public reads at Q25 via fastp, called clones via MiXCR and kept in-frame beta chains. All rows with the same CDR3 protein become a single entry with the most common DNA and genes. TCRdb's processing, not the authors', yielded these V and J calls. The sample includes 350,000 to 550,000 distinct CDR3 sequences, with roughly 26% observed a single time. The ten largest account for 0.75% to 0.9% of the sample.

The data are from a study of CD8 T cells in ankylosing spondylitis (dated by TCRdb to the late 2010s). In the study overall: To find TCR variants linked to disease, the study profiled T cell receptor beta repertoires in ankylosing spondylitis patients and healthy donors. In total, the full study cohort was made up of roughly 100 healthy donors and approximately 24 ankylosing spondylitis patients. Peripheral blood was sampled, and synovial fluid was additionally collected from ankylosing spondylitis patients. Study-wide findings and limitations: Some of the motif variants had been reported before in the synovial fluid and blood of reactive arthritis patients, a finding that suggests common disease-initiation mechanisms. The disease-linked clones were reported to be significantly enriched in matched synovial fluid samples from ankylosing spondylitis patients. In peripheral blood, the disease-linked clones were found at relatively low frequencies and had a CD8+ phenotype. A TCR beta motif made up of fewer than 10 highly homologous amino acid variants appeared to be characteristic of blood from ankylosing spondylitis patients.

The receptor comes from a male donor with ankylosing spondylitis. Sequencing used blood, either unsorted or a sorted T cell fraction (not recorded which). The V and J segments used are TRBV29-1 and TRBJ2-1, with no confidently assigned D gene. The CDR3 amino acid sequence is: CSTLELDNEQFF. Read as DNA, the sequence is TGCAGCACTTTGGAGCTGGACAATGAGCAGTTCTTC.